This T cell receptor beta chain was documented in a study of T cell changes during pregnancy in multiple sclerosis. The V and J ends lost 0 bases and 6 bases respectively, with 12 bases between them. This CDR3 has 14 residues. The V gene's germline CDR1 is KGHSH and CDR2 LQKENI. Measured with immunoSEQ multiplex PCR; TCRdb has only the in-frame clones, and not every one. The sample includes more than 65,000 clones, 75% to 90% of them seen just once. The receptor comes from a female donor with multiple sclerosis, enrolled in a pregnancy study. The V and J genes are TRBV18 and TRBJ2-7; TRBD1 might be the D (6 bases). The source was peripheral blood, collected before pregnancy. In nucleotides, the CDR3 is TGTGCCAGCTCACCACCTACAGGGCGCGGCGAGCAGTACTTC. Residues: CASSPPTGRGEQYF. Based on the CDR3 plus reference TRBV18 and TRBJ2-7, the full variable domain is NAGVMQNPRHLVRRRGQEARLRCSPMKGHSHVYWYRQLPEEGLKFMVYLQKENIIDESGMPKERFSAEFPKEGPSILRIQQVVRGDSAAYFCASSPPTGRGEQYFGPGTRLTVT.